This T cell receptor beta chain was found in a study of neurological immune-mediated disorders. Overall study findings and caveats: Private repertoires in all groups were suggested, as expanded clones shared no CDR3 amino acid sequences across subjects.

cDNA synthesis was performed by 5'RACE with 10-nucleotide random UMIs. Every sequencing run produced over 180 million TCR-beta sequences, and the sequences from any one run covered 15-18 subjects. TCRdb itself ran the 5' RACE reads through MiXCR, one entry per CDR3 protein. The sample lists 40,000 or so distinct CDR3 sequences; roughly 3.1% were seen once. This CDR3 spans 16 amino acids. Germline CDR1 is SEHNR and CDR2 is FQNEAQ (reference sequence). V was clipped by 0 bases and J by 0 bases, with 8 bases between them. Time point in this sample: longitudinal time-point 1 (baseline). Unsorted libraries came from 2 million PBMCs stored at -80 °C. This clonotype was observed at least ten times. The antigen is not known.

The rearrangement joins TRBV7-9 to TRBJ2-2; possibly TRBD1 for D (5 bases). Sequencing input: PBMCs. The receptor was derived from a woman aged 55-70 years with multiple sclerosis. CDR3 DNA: TGTGCCAGCAGCTTAGCCCAGGGTCCGAACACCGGGGAGCTGTTTTTT. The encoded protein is CASSLAQGPNTGELFF.